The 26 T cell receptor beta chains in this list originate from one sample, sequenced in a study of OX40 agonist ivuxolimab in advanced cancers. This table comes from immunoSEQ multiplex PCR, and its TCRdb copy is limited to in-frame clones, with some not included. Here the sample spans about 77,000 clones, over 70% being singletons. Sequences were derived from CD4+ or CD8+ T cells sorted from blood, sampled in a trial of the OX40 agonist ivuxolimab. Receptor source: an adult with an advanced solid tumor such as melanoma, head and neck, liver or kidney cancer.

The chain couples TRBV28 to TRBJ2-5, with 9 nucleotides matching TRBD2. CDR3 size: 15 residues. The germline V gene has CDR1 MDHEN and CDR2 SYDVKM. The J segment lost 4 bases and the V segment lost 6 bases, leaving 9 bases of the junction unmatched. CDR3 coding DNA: TGTGCCAGCAGCAAAGGACTAGCGCCCGTAGAGACCCAGTACTTC. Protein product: CASSKGLAPVETQYF.

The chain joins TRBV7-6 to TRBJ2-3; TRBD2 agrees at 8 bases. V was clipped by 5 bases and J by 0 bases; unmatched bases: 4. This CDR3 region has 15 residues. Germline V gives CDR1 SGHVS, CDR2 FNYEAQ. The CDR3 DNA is TGTGCCAGCAGCGTCGGGGGGGCTAGCACAGATACGCAGTATTTT. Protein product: CASSVGGASTDTQYF.

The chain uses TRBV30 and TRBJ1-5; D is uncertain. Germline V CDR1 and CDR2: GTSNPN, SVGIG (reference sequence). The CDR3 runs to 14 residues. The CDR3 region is CASGGELGNQPQHF. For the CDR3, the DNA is TGTGCGTCGGGCGGGGAGTTGGGAAATCAGCCCCAGCATTTT. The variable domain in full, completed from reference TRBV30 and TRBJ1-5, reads SQTIHQWPATLVQPVGSPLSLECTVEGTSNPNLYWYRQAAGRGLQLLFYSVGIGQISSEVPQNLSASRPQDRQFILSSKKLLLSDSGFYLCASGGELGNQPQHFGDGTRLSIL.

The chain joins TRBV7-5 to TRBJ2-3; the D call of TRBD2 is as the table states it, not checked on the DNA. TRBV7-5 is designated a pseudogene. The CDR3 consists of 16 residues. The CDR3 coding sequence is TGTGTCAGAAGCTTAGACTCGCGGGAGCTGACAGATACGCAGTATTTT. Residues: CVRSLDSRELTDTQYF.

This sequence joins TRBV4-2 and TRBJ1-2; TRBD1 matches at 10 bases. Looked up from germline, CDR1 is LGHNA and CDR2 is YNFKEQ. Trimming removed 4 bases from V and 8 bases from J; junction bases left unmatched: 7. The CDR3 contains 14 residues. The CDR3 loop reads CASSRGQGEDGYTF. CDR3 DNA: TGTGCCAGCAGCCGAGGACAGGGGGAGGACGGCTACACCTTC.

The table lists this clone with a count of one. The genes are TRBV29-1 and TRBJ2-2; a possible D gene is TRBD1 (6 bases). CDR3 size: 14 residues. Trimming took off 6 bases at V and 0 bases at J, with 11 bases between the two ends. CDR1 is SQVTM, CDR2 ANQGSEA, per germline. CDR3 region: CSVLDRPNTGELFF. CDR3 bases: TGCAGCGTCTTGGACAGACCGAACACCGGGGAGCTGTTTTTT.

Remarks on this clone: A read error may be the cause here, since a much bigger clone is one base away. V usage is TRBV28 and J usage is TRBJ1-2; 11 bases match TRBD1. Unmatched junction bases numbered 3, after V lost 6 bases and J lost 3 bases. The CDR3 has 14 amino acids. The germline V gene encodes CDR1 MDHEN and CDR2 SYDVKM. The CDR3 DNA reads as TGTGCCAGCAGCCAGGGACAGGGGGACTATGGCTACACCTTC. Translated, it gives CASSQGQGDYGYTF.

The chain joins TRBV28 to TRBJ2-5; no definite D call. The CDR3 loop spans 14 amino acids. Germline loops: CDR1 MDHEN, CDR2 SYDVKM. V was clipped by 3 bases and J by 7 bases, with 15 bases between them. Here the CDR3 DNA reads TGTGCCAGCAGTTTTTATGGGGTGGGTGGGACCCAGTACTTC. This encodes CASSFYGVGGTQYF. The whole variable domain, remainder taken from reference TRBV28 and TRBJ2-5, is DVKVTQSSRYLVKRTGEKVFLECVQDMDHENMFWYRQDPGLGLRLIYFSYDVKMKEKGDIPEGYSVSREKKERFSLILESASTNQTSMYLCASSFYGVGGTQYFGPGTRLLVL.

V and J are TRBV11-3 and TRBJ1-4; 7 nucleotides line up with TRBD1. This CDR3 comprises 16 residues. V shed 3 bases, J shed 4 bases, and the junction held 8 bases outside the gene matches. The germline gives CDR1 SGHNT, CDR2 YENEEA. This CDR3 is CASSFDRQGRNEKLFF. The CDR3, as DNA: TGTGCCAGCAGCTTCGATCGACAGGGCCGTAATGAAAAACTGTTTTTT.

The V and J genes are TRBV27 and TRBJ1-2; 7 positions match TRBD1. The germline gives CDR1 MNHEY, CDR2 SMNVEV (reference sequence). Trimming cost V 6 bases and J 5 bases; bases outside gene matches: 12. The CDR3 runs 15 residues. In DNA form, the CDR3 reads TGTGCCAGCAGCCCCCGAGCGGGACAGTTTTATGGCTACACCTTC. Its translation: CASSPRAGQFYGYTF.

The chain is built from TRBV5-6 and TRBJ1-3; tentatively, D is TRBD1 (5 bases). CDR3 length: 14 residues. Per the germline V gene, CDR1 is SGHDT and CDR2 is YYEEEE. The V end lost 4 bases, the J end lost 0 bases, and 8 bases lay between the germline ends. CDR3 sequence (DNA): TGTGCCAGCAGCCGCCAGGGCTCTGGAAACACCATATATTTT. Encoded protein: CASSRQGSGNTIYF.

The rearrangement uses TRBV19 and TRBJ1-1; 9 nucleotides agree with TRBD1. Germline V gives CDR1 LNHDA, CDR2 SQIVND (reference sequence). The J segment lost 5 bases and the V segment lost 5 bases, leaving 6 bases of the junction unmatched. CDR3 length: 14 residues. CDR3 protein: CASSVTGGGTEAFF. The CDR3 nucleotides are TGTGCCAGTAGTGTCACAGGGGGCGGGACTGAAGCTTTCTTT. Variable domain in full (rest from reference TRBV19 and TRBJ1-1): DGGITQSPKYLFRKEGQNVTLSCEQNLNHDAMYWYRQDPGQGLRLIYYSQIVNDFQKGDIAEGYSVSREKKESFPLTVTSAQKNPTAFYLCASSVTGGGTEAFFGQGTRLTVV.

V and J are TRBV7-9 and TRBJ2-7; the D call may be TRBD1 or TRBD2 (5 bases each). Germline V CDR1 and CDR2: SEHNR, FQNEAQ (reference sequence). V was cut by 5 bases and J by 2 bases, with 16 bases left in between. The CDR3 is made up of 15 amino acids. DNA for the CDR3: TGTGCCAGCAGCAGGGACCTAGGGGAGACCTACGAGCAGTACTTC. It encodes CASSRDLGETYEQYF.

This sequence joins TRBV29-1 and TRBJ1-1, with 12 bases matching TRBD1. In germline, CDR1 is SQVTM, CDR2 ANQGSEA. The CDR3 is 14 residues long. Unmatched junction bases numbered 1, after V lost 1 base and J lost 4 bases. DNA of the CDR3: TGCAGCGTTGAAGGGGGACAGGGGGCCACTGAAGCTTTCTTT. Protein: CSVEGGQGATEAFF.

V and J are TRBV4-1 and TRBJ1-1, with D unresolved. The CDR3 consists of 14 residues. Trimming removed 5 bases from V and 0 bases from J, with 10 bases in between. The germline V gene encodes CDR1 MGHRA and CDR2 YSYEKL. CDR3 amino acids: CASSEAGMNTEAFF. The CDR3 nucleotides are TGCGCCAGCAGCGAGGCCGGTATGAACACTGAAGCTTTCTTT.

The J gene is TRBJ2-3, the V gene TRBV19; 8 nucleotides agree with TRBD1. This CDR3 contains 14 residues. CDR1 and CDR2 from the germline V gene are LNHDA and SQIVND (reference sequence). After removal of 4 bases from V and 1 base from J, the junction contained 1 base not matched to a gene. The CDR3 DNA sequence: TGTGCCAGTAGTACGACAGGGGGCACAGATACGCAGTATTTT. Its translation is CASSTTGGTDTQYF.

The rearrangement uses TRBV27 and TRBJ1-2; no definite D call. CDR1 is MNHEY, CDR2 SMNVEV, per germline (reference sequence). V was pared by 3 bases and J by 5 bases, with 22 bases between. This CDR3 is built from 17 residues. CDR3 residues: CASSFAPAKEIGYGYTF. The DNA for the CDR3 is TGTGCCAGCAGTTTCGCCCCCGCCAAGGAAATAGGATATGGCTACACCTTC.

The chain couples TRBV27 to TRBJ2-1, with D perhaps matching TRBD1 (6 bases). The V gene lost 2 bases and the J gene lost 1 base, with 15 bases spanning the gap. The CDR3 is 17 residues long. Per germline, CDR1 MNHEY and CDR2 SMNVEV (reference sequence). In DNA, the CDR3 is TGTGCCAGCAGTTTAGTCAGGAGAGGGGGATCCTACAATGAGCAGTTCTTC. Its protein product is CASSLVRRGGSYNEQFF.

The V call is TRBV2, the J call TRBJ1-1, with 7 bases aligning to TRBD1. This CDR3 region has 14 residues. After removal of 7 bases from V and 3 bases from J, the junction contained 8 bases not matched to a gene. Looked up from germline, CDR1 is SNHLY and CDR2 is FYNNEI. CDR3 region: CASTLYRGDTEAFF. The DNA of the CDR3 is TGTGCCAGCACCCTGTACAGGGGCGACACTGAAGCTTTCTTT.

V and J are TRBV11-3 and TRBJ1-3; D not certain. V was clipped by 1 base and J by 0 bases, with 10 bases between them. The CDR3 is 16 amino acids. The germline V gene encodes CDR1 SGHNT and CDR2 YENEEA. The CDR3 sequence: CASSLGPPISGNTIYF. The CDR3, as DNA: TGTGCCAGCAGCTTAGGACCGCCGATCTCTGGAAACACCATATATTTT. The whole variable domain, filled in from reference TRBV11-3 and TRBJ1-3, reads EAGVVQSPRYKIIEKKQPVAFWCNPISGHNTLYWYLQNLGQGPELLIRYENEEAVDDSQLPKDRFSAERLKGVDSTLKIQPAELGDSAVYLCASSLGPPISGNTIYFGEGSWLTVV.

Here the CDR3 DNA reads TGTGCCAGCAGTGAAGGGGCGGACACTGAAGCTTTCTTT. Translating gives CASSEGADTEAFF. The rearrangement uses TRBV6-1 and TRBJ1-1; no reliable D call. The CDR3 runs 13 residues. V was pared by 1 base and J by 3 bases, with 6 bases between. Germline V gene sequence: CDR1 MNHNS, CDR2 SASEGT.

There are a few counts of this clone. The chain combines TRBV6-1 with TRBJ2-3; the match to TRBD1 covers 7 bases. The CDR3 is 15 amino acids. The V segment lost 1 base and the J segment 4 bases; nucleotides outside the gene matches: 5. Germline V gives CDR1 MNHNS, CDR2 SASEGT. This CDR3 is CASSEEEGGADTQYF. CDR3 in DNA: TGTGCCAGCAGTGAAGAGGAAGGGGGCGCAGATACGCAGTATTTT.

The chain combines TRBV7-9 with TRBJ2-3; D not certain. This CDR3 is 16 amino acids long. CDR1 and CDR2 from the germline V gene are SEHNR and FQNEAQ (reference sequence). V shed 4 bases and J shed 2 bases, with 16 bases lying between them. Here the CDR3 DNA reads TGTGCCAGCAGCTCCTTAGAACCGCCACACACAGATACGCAGTATTTT. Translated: CASSSLEPPHTDTQYF. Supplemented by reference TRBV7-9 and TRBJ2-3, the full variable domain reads DTGVSQNPRHKITKRGQNVTFRCDPISEHNRLYWYRQTLGQGPEFLTYFQNEAQLEKSRLLSDRFSAERPKGSFSTLEIQRTEQGDSAMYLCASSSLEPPHTDTQYFGPGTRLTVL.

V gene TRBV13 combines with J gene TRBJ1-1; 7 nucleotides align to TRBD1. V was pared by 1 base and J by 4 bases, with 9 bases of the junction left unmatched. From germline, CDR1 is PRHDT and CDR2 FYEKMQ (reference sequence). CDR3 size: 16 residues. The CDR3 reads CASSLVLRGRFTEAFF. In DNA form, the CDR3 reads TGTGCCAGCAGCTTAGTTCTCAGGGGGAGATTCACTGAAGCTTTCTTT.

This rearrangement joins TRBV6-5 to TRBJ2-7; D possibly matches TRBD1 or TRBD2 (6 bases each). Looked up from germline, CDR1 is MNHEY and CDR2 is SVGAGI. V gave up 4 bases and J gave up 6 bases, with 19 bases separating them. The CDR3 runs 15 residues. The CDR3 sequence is CASSWRARGASEQYF. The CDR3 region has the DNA TGTGCCAGCAGTTGGAGGGCAAGGGGGGCGAGCGAGCAGTACTTC.

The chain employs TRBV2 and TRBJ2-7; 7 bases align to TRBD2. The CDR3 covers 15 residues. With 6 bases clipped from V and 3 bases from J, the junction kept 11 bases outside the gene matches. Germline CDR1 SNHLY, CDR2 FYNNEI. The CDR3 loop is CASRPEAGSFYEQYF. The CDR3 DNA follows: TGTGCCAGCAGGCCCGAAGCGGGGTCTTTCTACGAGCAGTACTTC.